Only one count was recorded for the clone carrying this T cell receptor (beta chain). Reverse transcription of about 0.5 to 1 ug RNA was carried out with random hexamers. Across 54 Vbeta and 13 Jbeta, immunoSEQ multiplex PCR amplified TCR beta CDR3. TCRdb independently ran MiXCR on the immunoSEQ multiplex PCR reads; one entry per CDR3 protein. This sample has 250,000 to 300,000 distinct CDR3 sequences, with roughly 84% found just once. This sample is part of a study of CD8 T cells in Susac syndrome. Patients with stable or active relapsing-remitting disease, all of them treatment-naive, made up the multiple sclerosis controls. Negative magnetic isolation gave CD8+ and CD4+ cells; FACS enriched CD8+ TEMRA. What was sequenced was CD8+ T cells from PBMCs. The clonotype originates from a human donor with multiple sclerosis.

The CDR3 here is CASRKRQGPEAFF. For the CDR3, the DNA is TGTGCCAGCAGAAAAAGACAGGGCCCTGAAGCTTTCTTT. The V and J genes are TRBV2 and TRBJ1-1; 7 bases are a match to TRBD1. The V gene end was trimmed by 6 bases and the J gene end by 6 bases; junction bases not matched to a gene: 7. Germline CDR1 is SNHLY and CDR2 is FYNNEI. There are 13 residues in the CDR3.